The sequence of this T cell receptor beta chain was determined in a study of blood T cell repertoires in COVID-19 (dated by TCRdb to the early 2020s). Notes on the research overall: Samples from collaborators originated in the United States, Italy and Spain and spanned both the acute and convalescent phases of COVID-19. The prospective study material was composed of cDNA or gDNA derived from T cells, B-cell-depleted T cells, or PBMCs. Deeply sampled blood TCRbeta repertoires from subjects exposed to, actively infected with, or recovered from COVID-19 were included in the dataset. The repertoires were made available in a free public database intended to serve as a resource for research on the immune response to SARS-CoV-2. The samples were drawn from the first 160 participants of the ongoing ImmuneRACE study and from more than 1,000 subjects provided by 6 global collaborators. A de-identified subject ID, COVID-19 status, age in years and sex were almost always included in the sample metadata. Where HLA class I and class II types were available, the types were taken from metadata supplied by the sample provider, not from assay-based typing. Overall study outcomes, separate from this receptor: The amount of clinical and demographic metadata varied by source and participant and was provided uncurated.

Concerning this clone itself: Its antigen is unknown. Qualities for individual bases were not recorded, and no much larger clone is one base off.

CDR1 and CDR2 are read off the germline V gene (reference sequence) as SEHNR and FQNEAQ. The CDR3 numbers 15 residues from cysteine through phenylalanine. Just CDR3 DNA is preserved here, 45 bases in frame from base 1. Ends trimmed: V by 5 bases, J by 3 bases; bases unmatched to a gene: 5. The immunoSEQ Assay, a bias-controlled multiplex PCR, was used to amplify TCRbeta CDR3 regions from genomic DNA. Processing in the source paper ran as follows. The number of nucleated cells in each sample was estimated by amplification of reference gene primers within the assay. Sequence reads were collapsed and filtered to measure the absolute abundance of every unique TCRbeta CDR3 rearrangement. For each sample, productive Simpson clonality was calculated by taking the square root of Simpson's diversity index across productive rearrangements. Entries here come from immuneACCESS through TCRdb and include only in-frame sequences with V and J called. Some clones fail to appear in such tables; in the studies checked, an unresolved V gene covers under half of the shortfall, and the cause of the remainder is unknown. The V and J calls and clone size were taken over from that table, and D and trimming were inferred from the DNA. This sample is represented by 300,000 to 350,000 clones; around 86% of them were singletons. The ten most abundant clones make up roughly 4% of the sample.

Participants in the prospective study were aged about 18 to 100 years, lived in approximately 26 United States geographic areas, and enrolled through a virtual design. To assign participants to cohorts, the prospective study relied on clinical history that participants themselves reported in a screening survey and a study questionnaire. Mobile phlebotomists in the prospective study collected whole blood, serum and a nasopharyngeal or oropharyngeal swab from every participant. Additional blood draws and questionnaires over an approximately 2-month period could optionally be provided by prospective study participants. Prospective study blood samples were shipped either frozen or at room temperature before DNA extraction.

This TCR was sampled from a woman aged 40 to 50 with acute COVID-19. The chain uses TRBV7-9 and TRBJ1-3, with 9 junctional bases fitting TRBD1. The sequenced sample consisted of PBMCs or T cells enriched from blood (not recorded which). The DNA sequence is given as TGTGCCAGCAGCCGGGACAGGGTAGATGGAAACACCATATATTTT. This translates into CASSRDRVDGNTIYF.